This passage covers 30 T cell receptor beta chains from one sample sequenced in a study of T cells in Graves' hyperthyroidism and ophthalmopathy. Amplified regions were TCR beta CDR3 sequences from RNA transcripts. HTBI primers were the set used in a first-round RT-PCR of the TCR CDR3. One entry per CDR3 protein results from TCRdb running MiXCR on the multiplex PCR reads. The repertoire holds under 600,000 distinct CDR3 sequences, with about a sixth as singletons. Sequences were obtained from blood. The receptors here all came from a woman in her thirties or forties with Graves' ophthalmopathy.

This clonotype has a handful of counts. The chain uses TRBV7-9 and TRBJ2-7; 9 nucleotides align to TRBD2. The V gene end was trimmed by 2 bases and the J gene end by 6 bases; junction bases not matched to a gene: 5. This CDR3 has 14 residues. Germline assignment: CDR1 SEHNR and CDR2 FQNEAQ (reference sequence). The CDR3: CASSLNLAGTEQYF. Here the CDR3 DNA reads TGTGCCAGCAGCTTAAATCTAGCGGGAACCGAGCAGTACTTC.

There are many counts of this clonotype. This sequence joins TRBV18 and TRBJ1-1; no reliable D call. CDR1 KGHSH and CDR2 LQKENI come from the germline V gene. CDR3 length: 12 residues. V was cut by 6 bases and J by 1 base, with 6 bases left in between. DNA of the CDR3: TGTGCCAGCTCCCGGCCGAACACTGAAGCTTTCTTT. This translates into CASSRPNTEAFF.

At least ten counts were recorded for this clonotype. The rearrangement links TRBV20-1 to TRBJ2-1; D assignment may be TRBD1 or TRBD2 (5 bases each). The CDR3 sequence is 15 residues long. Germline V gives CDR1 DFQATT, CDR2 SNEGSKA (reference sequence). Trimming removed 3 bases from V and 5 bases from J, with 17 bases in between. The CDR3 DNA is TGCAGTGCTAGTCGGGGCCAGACGAAAAACAATGAGCAGTTCTTC. As protein: CSASRGQTKNNEQFF.

This clonotype was counted many times. The chain uses TRBV18 and TRBJ1-2, with 8 bases lining up with TRBD1. V was clipped by 4 bases and J by 8 bases; unmatched bases: 12. The CDR3 covers 15 residues. CDR1 and CDR2 (germline): KGHSH, LQKENI. The CDR3 protein is CASSRQGPDAGGYTF. CDR3 nucleotides: TGTGCCAGCTCACGACAGGGGCCCGACGCGGGGGGCTACACCTTC.

This clonotype was detected ten times or more. The chain links TRBV27 to TRBJ1-1; a weak D match, TRBD1 (6 bases). This CDR3 is 21 amino acids long. CDR1 MNHEY and CDR2 SMNVEV come from the germline V gene (reference sequence). Trimming left V 9 bases short and J 3 bases short, with 38 bases between. The CDR3 here is CARPYSLNSSRGALSDTEAFF. The DNA of the CDR3 is TGTGCCAGACCGTACAGCCTTAACAGCAGTCGGGGGGCACTCAGTGACACTGAAGCTTTCTTT.

This clonotype has at least ten counts. The chain is built from TRBV6-1 and TRBJ2-5; perhaps TRBD2 as D (5 bases). This CDR3 has 14 residues. Germline loops: CDR1 MNHNS, CDR2 SASEGT. Deletions cut 1 base from V and 5 bases from J, with 11 bases between. The CDR3 loop reads CASSEVWRGETQYF. The CDR3 nucleotides are TGTGCCAGCAGTGAAGTCTGGAGAGGGGAGACCCAGTACTTC.

The chain uses TRBV19 and TRBJ2-3, with D tentatively TRBD1 (8 bases). Germline CDR1 and CDR2: LNHDA and SQIVND (reference sequence). This CDR3 comprises 16 residues. Trimming pared 5 bases from V and 2 bases from J, leaving 17 bases between. In nucleotides, the CDR3 is TGTGCCAGTAGTCCAGGACAGGGAGGGAACACAGATACGCAGTATTTT. Its translation is CASSPGQGGNTDTQYF.

This clonotype was found many times. V gene TRBV9 combines with J gene TRBJ2-2; no clear D. The CDR3 sequence is 16 residues long. CDR1 and CDR2 from the germline V gene are SGDLS and YYNGEE. Trimming removed 4 bases from V and 5 bases from J, with 18 bases in between. The CDR3 reads CASSPRESARTGELFF. The CDR3 nucleotides are TGTGCCAGCAGCCCCCGCGAAAGCGCGAGGACCGGGGAGCTGTTTTTT. Variable domain in full (rest from reference TRBV9 and TRBJ2-2): DSGVTQTPKHLITATGQRVTLRCSPRSGDLSVYWYQQSLDQGLQFLIQYYNGEERAKGNILERFSAQQFPDLHSELNLSSLELGDSALYFCASSPRESARTGELFFGEGSRLTVL.

This chain joins TRBV18 and TRBJ2-2; D gene uncertain. The germline gives CDR1 KGHSH, CDR2 LQKENI. Between the trimmed V and J ends, which lost 3 bases and 0 bases, there was a span of 8 bases. This CDR3 has 15 residues. The CDR3 bases are TGTGCCAGCTCACCGCTCTCCGCGAACACCGGGGAGCTGTTTTTT. Protein product: CASSPLSANTGELFF.

The sample holds a few counts of this clonotype. This chain uses TRBV20-1 with TRBJ1-5; D may be TRBD1 (6 bases). CDR3 length equals 13 residues. Trimming pared 3 bases from V and 3 bases from J, leaving 9 bases between. The germline CDR1 and CDR2 sequences are DFQATT and SNEGSKA (reference sequence). The CDR3 DNA reads TGCAGTGCTAGTCGGGACACCAATCAGCCCCAGCATTTT. Residues: CSASRDTNQPQHF.

This clonotype was recorded at least ten times. The V call is TRBV12-3 or TRBV12-4, the J call TRBJ1-1, with 7 bases that match TRBD1. V lost 6 bases and J lost 3; bases outside the gene matches: 4. The CDR3 contains 13 residues. Here the CDR3 reads CASREQGHTEAFF. In nucleotides, the CDR3 is TGTGCCAGCAGAGAACAGGGGCACACTGAAGCTTTCTTT.

The chain employs TRBV4-1 and TRBJ2-7; D is possibly TRBD2 (5 bases). The germline gives CDR1 MGHRA, CDR2 YSYEKL. Trimming removed 1 base from V and 4 bases from J, with 17 bases in between. This CDR3 is 16 amino acids long. The CDR3 protein is CASSQVPAGGGYEQYF. CDR3 coding DNA: TGCGCCAGCAGCCAAGTCCCCGCGGGCGGCGGATACGAGCAGTACTTC.

This clonotype showed up just a few times. The chain employs TRBV5-1 and TRBJ1-5; D gene unclear. The germline CDR1 and CDR2 sequences are SGHRS and YFSETQ. The ends were cut back, 0 bases at V and 4 bases at J, with 11 bases in the middle. This CDR3 is 15 amino acids long. In DNA form, the CDR3 reads TGCGCCAGCAGCTTGGATATGACATCTAATCAGCCCCAGCATTTT. It yields the protein CASSLDMTSNQPQHF.

This clonotype was detected ten times or more. The chain employs TRBV20-1 and TRBJ2-7; perhaps D is TRBD1 or TRBD2 (6 bases each). Germline loops: CDR1 DFQATT, CDR2 SNEGSKA (reference sequence). This CDR3 spans 15 amino acids. Trimming removed 1 base at V and 1 base at J, with 14 bases between. The CDR3 is CSARVGGGESYEQYF. In nucleotides, the CDR3 is TGCAGTGCTAGAGTTGGGGGCGGGGAATCCTACGAGCAGTACTTC.

The chain couples TRBV5-1 to TRBJ1-4; tentative D call: TRBD1 (6 bases). The CDR3 is 14 amino acids. Looked up from germline, CDR1 is SGHRS and CDR2 is YFSETQ. The V gene lost 3 bases and the J gene lost 5 bases, with 11 bases spanning the gap. The CDR3 bases are TGCGCCAGCAGCTCCGGGACATCGAATGAAAAACTGTTTTTT. Its translation: CASSSGTSNEKLFF. Looking up the rest from reference TRBV5-1 and TRBJ1-4 gives the full variable domain: KAGVTQTPRYLIKTRGQQVTLSCSPISGHRSVSWYQQTPGQGLQFLFEYFSETQRNKGNFPGRFSGRQFSNSRSEMNVSTLELGDSALYLCASSSGTSNEKLFFGSGTQLSVL.

A few counts support this clonotype. The CDR3 sequence is CASSFMFGQEAFF. The CDR3 DNA sequence: TGTGCCAGCAGTTTTATGTTCGGTCAGGAAGCTTTCTTT. The rearrangement joins TRBV27 to TRBJ1-1; D unclear. CDR3 length equals 13 residues. CDR1 is MNHEY and CDR2 is SMNVEV in the germline V gene (reference sequence). Trimming removed 3 bases from V and 8 bases from J, with 13 bases in between.

Of note for this clonotype: Since a much larger clone is just one base distant, this may be a read error. The V gene is TRBV2, the J gene TRBJ2-3; D possibly uses TRBD1 or TRBD2 (5 bases each). The V gene lost 5 bases and the J gene lost 8 bases, with 14 bases spanning the gap. This CDR3 comprises 13 residues. CDR1 and CDR2 from the germline V gene are SNHLY and FYNNEI. The CDR3 nucleotides read TGTGCCAGCAGTTGGGGGAGTGGAGGTACGCAGTATTTT. Its protein is CASSWGSGGTQYF.

This clonotype was counted many times. V is TRBV12-3 or TRBV12-4 and J is TRBJ1-6; D not certain. V was pared by 2 bases and J by 9 bases, with 11 bases between. CDR3 length: 14 amino acids. CDR3: CASSLSGIISPLHF. In DNA form, the CDR3 reads TGTGCCAGCAGTTTATCTGGGATCATTTCACCCCTCCACTTT.

A few counts support this clonotype. The chain combines TRBV6-5 with TRBJ1-2; D not certain. Trimming took 1 base from V and 2 from J, leaving 17 bases between them. The CDR3 extends over 17 amino acids. The germline gives CDR1 MNHEY, CDR2 SVGAGI. Here the CDR3 reads CASSYYRRATGNYGYTF. CDR3 nucleotides: TGTGCCAGCAGTTACTATCGACGGGCTACGGGGAACTATGGCTACACCTTC.

The sample holds many counts of this clonotype. This chain links TRBV2 with TRBJ2-5; possible D gene TRBD1, 5 bases. CDR3 length: 15 amino acids. V was clipped by 4 bases and J by 1 base, with 13 bases between them. Germline V gene sequence: CDR1 SNHLY, CDR2 FYNNEI. CDR3 DNA sequence: TGTGCCAGCAGTGTTGCAGGGATGCGCCAAGAGACCCAGTACTTC. It is translated as CASSVAGMRQETQYF.

This clonotype was counted ten times or more. The chain carries TRBV30 and TRBJ1-1, with D unclear. The CDR3 consists of 13 residues. Germline CDR1 GTSNPN, CDR2 SVGIG (reference sequence). The V end lost 0 bases, the J end lost 3 bases, and 8 bases lay between the germline ends. Here the CDR3 reads CAWSVQQDTEAFF. CDR3 bases: TGTGCCTGGAGTGTACAACAAGACACTGAAGCTTTCTTT.

This clonotype was picked up many times. The rearrangement joins TRBV27 to TRBJ2-3; D could derive from TRBD1 or TRBD2 (5 bases each). Germline V gene lookup returns CDR1 MNHEY and CDR2 SMNVEV (reference sequence). V was pared by 4 bases and J by 0 bases, with 8 bases between. This CDR3 spans 14 amino acids. CDR3: CASSSGRSTDTQYF. CDR3 nucleotide sequence: TGTGCCAGCAGTTCGGGACGCAGCACAGATACGCAGTATTTT.

This clonotype was seen more than once but under ten times. This rearrangement joins TRBV7-9 to TRBJ2-1; 7 bases are a match to TRBD1. Per germline, CDR1 SEHNR and CDR2 FQNEAQ (reference sequence). V lost 4 bases to trimming and J lost 7 bases; unmatched junction nucleotides: 7. The CDR3 totals 14 residues. The CDR3 is CASSSDRVRNEQFF. CDR3 DNA sequence: TGTGCCAGCAGCTCAGACAGGGTACGGAATGAGCAGTTCTTC.

This clonotype was counted a single time. The chain employs TRBV20-1 and TRBJ2-2; a weak D match, TRBD2 (5 bases). CDR1 is DFQATT, CDR2 SNEGSKA, per germline (reference sequence). The CDR3 contains 15 residues. Trimming took off 5 bases at V and 5 bases at J, with 18 bases between the two ends. The CDR3 region is CSARPALGLTGELFF. CDR3 sequence (DNA): TGCAGTGCTCGACCCGCCCTCGGACTGACCGGGGAGCTGTTTTTT.

Comments on this clonotype: A read error may explain this, as a much larger clone is one base away. The rearrangement joins TRBV28 to TRBJ1-5; D unclear. CDR3 length: 12 amino acids. Germline-derived CDR1 and CDR2 are MDHEN and SYDVKM. Here the CDR3 DNA reads TGTGCCAGCGGTTTGGTAGCCCAGCCCCAGCATTTT. Translation gives CASGLVAQPQHF. The full variable domain, in which reference TRBV28 and TRBJ1-5 provide the parts outside the CDR3, is DVKVTQSSRYLVKRTGEKVFLECVQDMDHENMFWYRQDPGLGLRLIYFSYDVKMKEKGDIPEGYSVSREKKERFSLILESASTNQTSMYLCASGLVAQPQHFGDGTRLSIL.

This clonotype was detected many times. This chain links TRBV7-2 with TRBJ2-5; perhaps TRBD2 as D (6 bases). CDR1 and CDR2 (germline): SGHTA, FQGNSA. This CDR3 has 13 amino acids. The V and J ends lost 1 base and 7 bases respectively, with 10 bases between them. The CDR3 region has the DNA TGTGCCAGCAGCTTAGGACTAGTTGGGACCCAGTACTTC. Translation: CASSLGLVGTQYF.

This clonotype was picked up many times. V usage is TRBV2 and J usage is TRBJ2-7; D is undetermined. The CDR3 extends over 15 amino acids. Germline V gives CDR1 SNHLY, CDR2 FYNNEI. V shed 4 bases and J shed 1 base, with 14 bases lying between them. CDR3 sequence reads: CASSAMLGGSYEQYF. The CDR3 DNA reads as TGTGCCAGCAGTGCTATGTTGGGCGGTTCCTACGAGCAGTACTTC.

The chain carries TRBV7-9 and TRBJ1-3; D is uncertain. This CDR3 spans 12 amino acids. The V end lost 0 bases, the J end lost 8 bases, and 5 bases lay between the germline ends. Looked up from germline, CDR1 is SEHNR and CDR2 is FQNEAQ (reference sequence). CDR3 sequence: CASSLAWDTIYF. For the CDR3, the DNA is TGTGCCAGCAGCTTAGCTTGGGACACCATATATTTT.

This clonotype was observed a few times. The chain has TRBV7-9 and TRBJ2-1, with 8 bases aligning to TRBD2. Per germline, CDR1 SEHNR and CDR2 FQNEAQ (reference sequence). There are 15 residues in the CDR3. The ends lost 7 bases at V and 4 bases at J; junction bases unmatched: 9. The CDR3 spells CASTQLAVTYNEQFF. CDR3 nucleotides: TGTGCCAGCACCCAACTAGCGGTTACGTACAATGAGCAGTTCTTC.

This clonotype was counted many times. The chain recombines TRBV5-1 with TRBJ2-1, with 8 positions matching TRBD2. This CDR3 has 15 residues. V shed 4 bases and J 6 bases; nucleotides not matched to a gene: 9. Per germline, CDR1 SGHRS and CDR2 YFSETQ. In DNA form, the CDR3 reads TGCGCCAGCAGCCCCGCCGGGACTAGTTTCAATGAGCAGTTCTTC. It codes for CASSPAGTSFNEQFF.